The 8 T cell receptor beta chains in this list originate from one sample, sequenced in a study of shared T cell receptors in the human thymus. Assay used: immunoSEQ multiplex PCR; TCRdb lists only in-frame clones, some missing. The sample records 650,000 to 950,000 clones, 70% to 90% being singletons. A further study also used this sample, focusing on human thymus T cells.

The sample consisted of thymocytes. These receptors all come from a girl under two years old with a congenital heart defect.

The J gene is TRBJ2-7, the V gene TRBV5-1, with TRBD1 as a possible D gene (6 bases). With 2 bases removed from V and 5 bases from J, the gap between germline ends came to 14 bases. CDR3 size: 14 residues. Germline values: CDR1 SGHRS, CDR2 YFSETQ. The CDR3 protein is CASSFTGFQDEQYF. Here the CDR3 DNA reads TGCGCCAGCAGCTTCACAGGGTTCCAAGACGAGCAGTACTTC.

CDR3 residues: CASSPGRGGFSYNEQFF. The CDR3 bases are TGCGCCAGCAGCCCCGGAAGGGGAGGATTCTCCTACAATGAGCAGTTCTTC. This chain connects TRBV4-1 to TRBJ2-1, with TRBD2 as a possible D gene (6 bases). Germline values: CDR1 MGHRA, CDR2 YSYEKL. The CDR3 runs to 17 residues. Trimming took off 4 bases at V and 0 bases at J, with 16 bases between the two ends.

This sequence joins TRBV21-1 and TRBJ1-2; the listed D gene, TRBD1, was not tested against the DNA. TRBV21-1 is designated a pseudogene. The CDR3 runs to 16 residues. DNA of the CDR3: TGTGCCAGCAGCAATGACCTCTACAGGGCAGGGAGACTCTACACCTTC. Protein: CASSNDLYRAGRLYTF.

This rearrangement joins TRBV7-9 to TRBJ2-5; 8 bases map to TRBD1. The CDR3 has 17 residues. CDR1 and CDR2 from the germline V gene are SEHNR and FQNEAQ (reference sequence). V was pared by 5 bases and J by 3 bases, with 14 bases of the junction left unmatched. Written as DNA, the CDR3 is TGTGCCAGCAGCACAAAAGTTGTGACAGGGGAAAAAGAGACCCAGTACTTC. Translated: CASSTKVVTGEKETQYF.

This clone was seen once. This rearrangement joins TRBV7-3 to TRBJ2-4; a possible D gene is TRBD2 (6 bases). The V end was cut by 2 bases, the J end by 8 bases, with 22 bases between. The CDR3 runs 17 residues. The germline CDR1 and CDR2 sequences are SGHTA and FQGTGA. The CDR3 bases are TGTGCCAGCAGCTTACGGCGAGCTGCGTTCACGGGGGACATTCAGTACTTC. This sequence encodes CASSLRRAAFTGDIQYF.

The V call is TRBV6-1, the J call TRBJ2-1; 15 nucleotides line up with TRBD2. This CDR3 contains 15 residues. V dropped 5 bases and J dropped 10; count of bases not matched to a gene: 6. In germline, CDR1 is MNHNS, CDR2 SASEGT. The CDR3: CASSRGLAGGREQFF. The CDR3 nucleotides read TGTGCCAGCAGTCGTGGACTAGCGGGGGGGCGGGAGCAGTTCTTC.

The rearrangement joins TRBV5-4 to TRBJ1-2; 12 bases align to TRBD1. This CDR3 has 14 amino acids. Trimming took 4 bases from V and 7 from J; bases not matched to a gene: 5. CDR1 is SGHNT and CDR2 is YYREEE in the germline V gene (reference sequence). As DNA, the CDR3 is TGTGCCAGCAGCGGGACAGGGGGCGGCTTTGGCTACACCTTC. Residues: CASSGTGGGFGYTF.

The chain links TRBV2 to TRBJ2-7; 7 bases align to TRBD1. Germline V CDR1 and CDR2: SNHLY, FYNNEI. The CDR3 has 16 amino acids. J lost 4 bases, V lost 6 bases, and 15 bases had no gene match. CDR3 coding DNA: TGTGCCAGCAGGGCCGTCGGGACAGTCGACTTTTACGAGCAGTACTTC. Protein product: CASRAVGTVDFYEQYF.